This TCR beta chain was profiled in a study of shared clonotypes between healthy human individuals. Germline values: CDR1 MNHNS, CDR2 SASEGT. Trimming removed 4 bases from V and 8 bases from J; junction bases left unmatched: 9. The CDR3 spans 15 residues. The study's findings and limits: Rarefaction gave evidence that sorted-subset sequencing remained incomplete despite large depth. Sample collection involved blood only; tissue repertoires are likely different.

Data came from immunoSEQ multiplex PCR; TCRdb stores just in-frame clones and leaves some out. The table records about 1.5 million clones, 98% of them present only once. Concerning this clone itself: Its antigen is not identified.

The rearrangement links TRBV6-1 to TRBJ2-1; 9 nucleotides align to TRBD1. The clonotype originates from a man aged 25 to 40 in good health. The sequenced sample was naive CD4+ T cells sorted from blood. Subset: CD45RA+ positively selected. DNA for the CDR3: TGTGCCAGCAGTGGCCGGGACAGGGTTAAACATGAGCAGTTCTTC. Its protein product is CASSGRDRVKHEQFF.